One and the same sample provided the 31 T cell receptor beta chains below, sequenced in a study of blood T cell repertoires in COVID-19. Profiling relied on immunoSEQ multiplex PCR, and the TCRdb table lists in-frame clones only, not all of them. The repertoire holds fewer than 200,000 clones, with about 85% as singletons. The sample taken for sequencing was peripheral blood. The receptors were gathered from a human donor with acute or convalescent COVID-19. The donor label of this sample is uncertain.

J is TRBJ2-3 and V is TRBV5-1, with 10 positions matching TRBD2. Germline-derived CDR1 and CDR2 are SGHRS and YFSETQ. This CDR3 contains 16 residues. Losses at the gene ends were 2 bases for V and 2 bases for J; bases not matched to a gene: 5. The CDR3 region is CASSLGLAGATDTQYF. The CDR3 nucleotides are TGCGCCAGCAGCTTAGGTCTAGCGGGGGCCACAGATACGCAGTATTTT.

In this sample, this clone turned up once. This chain connects TRBV6-1 to TRBJ1-1; the match to TRBD1 covers 8 bases. This CDR3 is built from 16 residues. Germline lookup yields CDR1 MNHNS and CDR2 SASEGT. Trimming cost V 3 bases and J 1 base; bases outside gene matches: 7. CDR3 bases: TGTGCCAGCAGTGACTTATCCGGGACAGGGAACACTGAAGCTTTCTTT. Its protein product is CASSDLSGTGNTEAFF.

The chain carries TRBV7-9 and TRBJ1-1; possible D gene TRBD1, 6 bases. Deletions cut 3 bases from V and 0 bases from J, with 8 bases between. Per the germline V gene, CDR1 is SEHNR and CDR2 is FQNEAQ (reference sequence). The CDR3 has 14 amino acids. The CDR3 region has the DNA TGTGCCAGCAGCTTGGGACACTTGAACACTGAAGCTTTCTTT. Its translation: CASSLGHLNTEAFF.

V is TRBV3-1 (or the pseudogene TRBV3-2) and J is TRBJ1-2, with D hard to call. Germline CDR1 and CDR2: LGHDT and YNNKEL (reference sequence). The CDR3 extends over 19 amino acids. V lost 0 bases and J lost 6, with 26 bases in between. The CDR3 coding sequence is TGTGCCAGCAGCCAAGATGGTATTCGCGTCGGGGAAATGATGAATGGCTACACCTTC. Residues: CASSQDGIRVGEMMNGYTF.

This clone showed up just once. The chain combines TRBV21-1 with TRBJ2-1; the DNA was not compared with TRBD2, the D call given in the table. TRBV21-1 is annotated as a pseudogene. The CDR3 loop spans 17 amino acids. CDR3 DNA: TGTGCCAGCAGCAAAGATCGACTAGCGGGGGTGGTTACTGAGCAGTTCTTC. Protein: CASSKDRLAGVVTEQFF.

In this sample, this clone turned up once. V and J are TRBV28 and TRBJ1-2; 9 bases are shared with TRBD1. The CDR3 is 16 amino acids. Germline CDR1 MDHEN, CDR2 SYDVKM. V shed 6 bases, J shed 6 bases, and the junction held 14 bases outside the gene matches. In nucleotides, the CDR3 is TGTGCCAGCAGGGAGTCAACGGACAGGGGAAGGAATGGCTACACCTTC. It is translated as CASRESTDRGRNGYTF.

The genes are TRBV4-3 and TRBJ2-1; D is unclear. V lost 1 base and J lost 10, with 5 bases in between. Looked up from germline, CDR1 is LGHNA and CDR2 is YSLEER. The CDR3 spans 11 residues. Here the CDR3 DNA reads TGCGCCAGCAGCCAAGGGCACGAGCAGTTCTTC. It translates to CASSQGHEQFF.

This sequence joins TRBV4-1 and TRBJ1-5; maybe TRBD1 (6 bases). Germline assignment: CDR1 MGHRA and CDR2 YSYEKL. V lost 0 bases and J lost 0, with 9 bases in between. The CDR3 covers 16 residues. The CDR3, as DNA: TGCGCCAGCAGCCAAGACAGGGGCGATAGCAATCAGCCCCAGCATTTT. It yields the protein CASSQDRGDSNQPQHF.

The chain links TRBV2 to TRBJ1-1; no definite D call. CDR3 size: 12 residues. The germline CDR1 and CDR2 sequences are SNHLY and FYNNEI. With 5 bases removed from V and 11 bases from J, the gap between germline ends came to 15 bases. CDR3 residues: CASSRERLGAFF. The CDR3 nucleotides read TGTGCCAGCAGTCGGGAAAGGCTTGGTGCTTTCTTT.

This clone was recorded once. This chain's CDR3 is CASSEGSLQNQPQHF. The DNA of the CDR3 is TGTGCCAGCAGTGAAGGGAGTCTGCAAAATCAGCCCCAGCATTTT. The V call is TRBV2, the J call TRBJ1-5; D gene ambiguous. Germline V gives CDR1 SNHLY, CDR2 FYNNEI. The CDR3 consists of 15 residues. The ends were cut back, 1 base at V and 4 bases at J, with 11 bases in the middle.

V is TRBV9 and J is TRBJ2-1; 10 positions agree with TRBD2. Germline-derived CDR1 and CDR2 are SGDLS and YYNGEE. CDR3 length: 16 residues. Trimming cost V 0 bases and J 3 bases; bases outside gene matches: 3. The CDR3 sequence is CASSVVGLAFYNEQFF. CDR3 coding DNA: TGTGCCAGCAGCGTAGTGGGACTAGCGTTCTACAATGAGCAGTTCTTC. Drawing the rest from reference TRBV9 and TRBJ2-1, the complete variable domain is DSGVTQTPKHLITATGQRVTLRCSPRSGDLSVYWYQQSLDQGLQFLIQYYNGEERAKGNILERFSAQQFPDLHSELNLSSLELGDSALYFCASSVVGLAFYNEQFFGPGTRLTVL.

V usage is TRBV10-3 and J usage is TRBJ1-2; no clear D. Germline V CDR1 and CDR2: ENHRY, SYGVKD. V shed 0 bases and J shed 2 bases, with 7 bases lying between them. The CDR3 consists of 14 residues. The CDR3 region is CAISESTGNYGYTF. The CDR3 DNA sequence: TGTGCCATCAGTGAGTCGACCGGGAACTATGGCTACACCTTC.

V is TRBV7-8 and J is TRBJ2-4; D is perhaps TRBD2 (5 bases). This CDR3 has 14 residues. The V end lost 6 bases, the J end lost 15 bases, and 24 bases lay between the germline ends. The germline V gene has CDR1 SGHVS and CDR2 FQNEAQ. CDR3: CASRTTQRWSTLYF. Here the CDR3 DNA reads TGTGCCAGCAGGACCACCCAGCGGTGGTCTACCCTGTACTTC.

The rearrangement links TRBV5-4 to TRBJ1-4; D gene uncertain. V was cut by 1 base and J by 6 bases, with 10 bases left in between. The V gene's germline CDR1 is SGHNT and CDR2 YYREEE (reference sequence). The CDR3 extends over 14 amino acids. This chain's CDR3 is CASSLTGKDEKLFF. The CDR3 DNA reads as TGTGCCAGCAGCTTGACGGGGAAAGATGAAAAACTGTTTTTT.

J is TRBJ1-6 and V is TRBV7-6; D is unresolved. Germline V gene lookup returns CDR1 SGHVS and CDR2 FNYEAQ. Trimming cost V 1 base and J 6 bases, with 10 bases left between them. The CDR3 has 15 amino acids. CDR3 DNA: TGTGCCAGCAGCTTAGTCGCGGACTTTAATTCACCCCTCCACTTT. Translation: CASSLVADFNSPLHF.

This chain connects TRBV6-5 to TRBJ2-1; TRBD2 agrees at 12 bases. The CDR3 has 14 amino acids. The V and J ends lost 6 bases and 4 bases, in that order; junction bases with no gene match: 1. CDR1 is MNHEY, CDR2 SVGAGI, per germline. The CDR3 nucleotides are TGTGCCAGCAGGACTAGCGGGGGATACAATGAGCAGTTCTTC. It specifies CASRTSGGYNEQFF.

The chain links TRBV7-2 to TRBJ1-4; the D is unclear. The V gene lost 0 bases and the J gene lost 7 bases, with 6 bases spanning the gap. Germline values: CDR1 SGHTA, CDR2 FQGNSA. The CDR3 has 13 residues. This CDR3 is CASSLAGAEKLFF. CDR3 bases: TGTGCCAGCAGCTTAGCTGGAGCTGAAAAACTGTTTTTT.

Here the CDR3 DNA reads TGTGCCAGTAGTACCACCGGGACAGGGAACTCACCCCTCCACTTT. The encoded protein is CASSTTGTGNSPLHF. V is TRBV19 and J is TRBJ1-6, with TRBD1 identical over 9 bases. J was trimmed by 10 bases and V by 4 bases; bases with no gene match: 8. The CDR3 runs 15 residues. In germline, CDR1 is LNHDA, CDR2 SQIVND (reference sequence).

This chain links TRBV6-5 with TRBJ2-7, with 11 bases matching TRBD1. This CDR3 is built from 15 residues. Germline trimming cut 2 bases from V and 0 bases from J; bases unmatched to any gene: 0. Germline CDR1 reads MNHEY; CDR2 reads SVGAGI. The CDR3 DNA reads as TGTGCCAGCAGTTACGGGACAGGGGGCTCCTACGAGCAGTACTTC. Encoded protein: CASSYGTGGSYEQYF.

This clone was detected only once. The rearrangement uses TRBV15 and TRBJ1-2; TRBD1 might be the D (5 bases). Germline V CDR1 and CDR2: LNHNV, YYDKDF (reference sequence). This CDR3 region has 15 residues. The V and J ends lost 3 bases and 5 bases respectively, with 16 bases between them. This CDR3 reads CATSSADTISYGYTF. The CDR3 DNA sequence: TGTGCCACCAGCAGTGCGGACACCATATCATATGGCTACACCTTC.

The chain couples TRBV7-3 to TRBJ2-3; D not certain. The CDR3 totals 13 residues. V was shortened by 1 base and J by 5 bases, with 7 bases between the two germline ends. Germline CDR1 SGHTA, CDR2 FQGTGA. This CDR3 is CASSLITVDTQYF. In DNA, the CDR3 is TGTGCCAGCAGCTTAATAACAGTAGATACGCAGTATTTT.

The chain has TRBV5-1 and TRBJ2-3; the D is unclear. This CDR3 spans 12 amino acids. V lost 2 bases, J lost 3 bases, and 4 bases lay in between. Germline CDR1 is SGHRS and CDR2 is YFSETQ. The CDR3, as DNA: TGCGCCAGCAGCTTTTCAACAGATACGCAGTATTTT. Protein: CASSFSTDTQYF.

This chain joins TRBV27 and TRBJ2-2; D may be TRBD1 (6 bases). The CDR3 totals 17 residues. Germline loops: CDR1 MNHEY, CDR2 SMNVEV (reference sequence). Trimming removed 2 bases at V and 3 bases at J, with 16 bases between. CDR3 loop: CASSLKFWGRHTGELFF. CDR3 sequence (DNA): TGTGCCAGCAGTTTAAAATTTTGGGGGCGGCACACCGGGGAGCTGTTTTTT.

This sequence joins TRBV18 and TRBJ2-3, with 7 positions matching TRBD1. The germline V gene has CDR1 KGHSH and CDR2 LQKENI. The trim removed 6 bases at V and 2 bases at J, leaving 8 bases unmatched. The CDR3 extends over 15 amino acids. The CDR3 loop is CASSPDRVDTDTQYF. The DNA of the CDR3 is TGTGCCAGCTCCCCAGACAGGGTGGACACAGATACGCAGTATTTT.

This chain connects TRBV5-1 to TRBJ1-5; no definite D call. Germline V lookup: CDR1 SGHRS, CDR2 YFSETQ. CDR3 length equals 15 residues. The V gene lost 1 base and the J gene lost 0 bases, with 8 bases spanning the gap. As DNA, the CDR3 is TGCGCCAGCAGCTTGTGGACTTTTAGCAATCAGCCCCAGCATTTT. Amino acids: CASSLWTFSNQPQHF.

The chain combines TRBV3-1 (or the pseudogene TRBV3-2) with TRBJ1-6; D is perhaps TRBD1 (6 bases). The CDR3 runs to 14 residues. Germline lookup yields CDR1 LGHDT and CDR2 YNNKEL (reference sequence). Trimming stripped 4 bases from V and 7 bases from J, with 11 bases between. CDR3 in DNA: TGTGCCAGCAGCCTGGACAGACAAAATTCACCCCTCCACTTT. Amino acid sequence: CASSLDRQNSPLHF.

The gene calls are TRBV2 and TRBJ1-2; a possible D gene is TRBD1 (5 bases). V lost 3 bases, J lost 1 base, and 6 bases lay in between. Per germline, CDR1 SNHLY and CDR2 FYNNEI. The length of the CDR3 is 13 residues. DNA of the CDR3: TGTGCCAGCAGTGACAGGGTTAACTATGGCTACACCTTC. This translates into CASSDRVNYGYTF.

The V and J genes are TRBV7-9 and TRBJ1-4; D may be TRBD1 (5 bases). The CDR3 contains 17 residues. CDR1 and CDR2 from the germline V gene are SEHNR and FQNEAQ (reference sequence). The ends were cut back, 5 bases at V and 2 bases at J, with 18 bases in the middle. CDR3 coding DNA: TGTGCCAGCAGCCGAACCGCAGGGCGGCAGACTAATGAAAAACTGTTTTTT. Translation gives CASSRTAGRQTNEKLFF.

The rearrangement uses TRBV11-3 and TRBJ1-2, with 10 bases fitting TRBD1. This CDR3 is 15 amino acids long. V was pared by 3 bases and J by 5 bases, with 6 bases of the junction left unmatched. CDR1 SGHNT and CDR2 YENEEA come from the germline V gene. CDR3 sequence: CASSFGQGGRYGYTF. As DNA, the CDR3 is TGTGCCAGCAGCTTTGGACAGGGGGGTCGGTATGGCTACACCTTC. The whole variable domain, remainder taken from reference TRBV11-3 and TRBJ1-2, is EAGVVQSPRYKIIEKKQPVAFWCNPISGHNTLYWYLQNLGQGPELLIRYENEEAVDDSQLPKDRFSAERLKGVDSTLKIQPAELGDSAVYLCASSFGQGGRYGYTFGSGTRLTVV.

The V call is TRBV9, the J call TRBJ1-5; the D is unclear. Per germline, CDR1 SGDLS and CDR2 YYNGEE. Trimming removed 2 bases at V and 1 base at J, with 4 bases between. The CDR3 is 13 residues long. The CDR3 DNA reads as TGTGCCAGCAGCGTCTACAGCAATCAGCCCCAGCATTTT. Translated, it gives CASSVYSNQPQHF.

The chain combines TRBV19 with TRBJ2-2; weak D call: TRBD1 (5 bases). The CDR3 covers 15 residues. Germline CDR1 LNHDA, CDR2 SQIVND (reference sequence). V lost 7 bases and J lost 2, with 14 bases in between. CDR3 coding DNA: TGTGCCAGTACCACCCCACAGGACAACACCGGGGAGCTGTTTTTT. Translation gives CASTTPQDNTGELFF.